This TCR beta chain was captured by sequencing in a study of blood T cell repertoires in COVID-19. Study background: Material from acute and convalescent COVID-19 was sourced from the United States, Italy and Spain. The analysed material was cDNA or gDNA that came from T cells, B-cell-depleted T cells, or PBMCs.

Authors' analysis steps: Estimates of nucleated cell counts were drawn from the amplification of reference gene primers. Clones were sequenced by immunoSEQ multiplex PCR, and TCRdb holds only the in-frame ones, with some missing. V and J calls and clone size are given by that table; D and trimming were obtained from the DNA. The sample yields 70,000 to 95,000 clones, more than 65% seen once. V was clipped by 4 bases and J by 7 bases; unmatched bases: 13. Germline CDR1 and CDR2: SGHTS and YDEGEE. The CDR3 loop spans 16 amino acids. The chain couples TRBV5-8 to TRBJ2-3, with TRBD1 identical over 9 bases. The material sequenced was peripheral blood. This sequence originates from a human donor in a cohort sampled during active COVID-19. This chain's CDR3 is CASSHGTGIISHTQYF. The CDR3 DNA reads as TGTGCCAGCAGCCACGGGACAGGGATAATATCCCATACGCAGTATTTT.